Listed here is a single T cell receptor (beta chain). Profiling relied on immunoSEQ multiplex PCR, and the TCRdb table lists in-frame clones only, not all of them. The sample shows more than 50,000 clones, roughly nine tenths of them seen only once. The data stem from a study of T cell changes during pregnancy in multiple sclerosis. Germline values: CDR1 MNHNY, CDR2 SVGAGI (reference sequence). The CDR3 contains 16 residues. The trim removed 7 bases at V and 0 bases at J, leaving 10 bases unmatched. The source was CD4+ T cells from peripheral blood mononuclear cells, collected after pregnancy. The sequence was collected from a female donor in good health, enrolled as a control in a pregnancy study. V gene TRBV6-6 combines with J gene TRBJ1-2; TRBD1 matches 8 bases. CDR3 DNA: TGTGCCAGCATTCCCAACAGGGGGTCCCCTAACTATGGCTACACCTTC. Its translation is CASIPNRGSPNYGYTF.